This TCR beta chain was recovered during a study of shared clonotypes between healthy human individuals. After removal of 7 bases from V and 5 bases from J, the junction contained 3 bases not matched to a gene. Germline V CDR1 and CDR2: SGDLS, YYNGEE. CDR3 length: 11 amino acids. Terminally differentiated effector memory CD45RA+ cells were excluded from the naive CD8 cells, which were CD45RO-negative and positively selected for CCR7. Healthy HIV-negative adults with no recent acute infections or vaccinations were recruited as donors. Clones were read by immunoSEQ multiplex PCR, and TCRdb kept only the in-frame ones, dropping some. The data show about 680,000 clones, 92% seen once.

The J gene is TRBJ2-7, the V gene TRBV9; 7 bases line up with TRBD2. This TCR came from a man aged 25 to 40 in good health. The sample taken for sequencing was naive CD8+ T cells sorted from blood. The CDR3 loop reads CASGGVNEQYF. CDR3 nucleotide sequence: TGTGCCAGCGGGGGGGTTAACGAGCAGTACTTC. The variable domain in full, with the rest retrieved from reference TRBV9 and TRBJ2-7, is DSGVTQTPKHLITATGQRVTLRCSPRSGDLSVYWYQQSLDQGLQFLIQYYNGEERAKGNILERFSAQQFPDLHSELNLSSLELGDSALYFCASGGVNEQYFGPGTRLTVT.